The subject of this entry is one T cell receptor beta chain. Its antigen is not known. The junction does not match germline at one end; this may be a read error. The data originate from a study of identical twins. Germline CDR1 SNHLY, CDR2 FYNNEI. The CDR3 totals 16 residues. Study observations and caveats: Abundant cord blood beta clonotypes carried fewer insertions; memory repertoires showed none. Out-of-frame beta sequences exhibited a weaker degree of excess twin sharing.

A universal primer site was created by template switching, with the cDNA bearing unique molecular identifiers. Using its own MiXCR run on the 5' RACE reads, TCRdb lists one record per CDR3 protein. This repertoire shows hundreds of thousands of distinct CDR3 sequences, about 8% found once; its top ten account for roughly 2.1%. The same sample was also used in a study of yellow fever vaccine responses in identical twins.

This receptor was taken from a woman between 18 and 29 years old in good health. The V call is TRBV2, the J call TRBJ2-7, with 11 bases matching TRBD2. The sample was memory (CD45RO+) T cells sorted from blood. The CDR3 region is CASRETTGTSGLTAPF. CDR3 sequence (DNA): TGTGCCAGCAGAGAAACCACCGGGACTAGCGGCCTTACAGCCCCCTTC.